The sequence of this TCR beta chain was determined in a study of response to subunit inactivated influenza vaccine. General observations from the study: Researchers suggested that each seasonal influenza vaccination recruits few new T cells.

TCRdb passed the RT-PCR reads through MiXCR, listing each CDR3 protein once. Of about 780,000 distinct CDR3 sequences listed, around 18% were seen once; the top ten hold about a tenth. The CDR3 covers 14 residues. Per germline, CDR1 LGHDT and CDR2 YNNKEL (reference sequence). The ends were cut back, 4 bases at V and 5 bases at J, with 11 bases in the middle. For this clonotype: Its antigen remains unknown.

J is TRBJ2-2 and V is TRBV3-1; D is unresolved. The sequenced sample was PBMCs from blood, obtained more than 4 days after vaccination. The receptor's source is a man between 50 and 59 years old who received an inactivated influenza vaccine. The DNA of the CDR3 is TGTGCCAGCAGCCGGGTGATAGGGACCGGGGAGCTGTTTTTT. Protein: CASSRVIGTGELFF.